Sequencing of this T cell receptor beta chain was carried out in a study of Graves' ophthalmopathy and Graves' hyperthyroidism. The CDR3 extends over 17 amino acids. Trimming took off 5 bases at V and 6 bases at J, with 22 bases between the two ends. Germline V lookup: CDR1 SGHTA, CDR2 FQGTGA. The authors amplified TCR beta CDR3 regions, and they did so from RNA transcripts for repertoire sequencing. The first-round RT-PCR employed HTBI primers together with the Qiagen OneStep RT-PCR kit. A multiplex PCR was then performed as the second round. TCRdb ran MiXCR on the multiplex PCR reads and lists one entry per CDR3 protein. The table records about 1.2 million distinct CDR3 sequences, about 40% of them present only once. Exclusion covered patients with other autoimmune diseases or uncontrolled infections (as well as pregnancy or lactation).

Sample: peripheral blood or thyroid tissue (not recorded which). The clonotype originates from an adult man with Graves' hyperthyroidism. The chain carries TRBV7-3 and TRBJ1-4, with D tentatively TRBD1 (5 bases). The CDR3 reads CASSQSMIGAVYEKLFF. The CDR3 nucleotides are TGTGCCAGCAGCCAATCCATGATTGGGGCAGTATATGAAAAACTGTTTTTT.